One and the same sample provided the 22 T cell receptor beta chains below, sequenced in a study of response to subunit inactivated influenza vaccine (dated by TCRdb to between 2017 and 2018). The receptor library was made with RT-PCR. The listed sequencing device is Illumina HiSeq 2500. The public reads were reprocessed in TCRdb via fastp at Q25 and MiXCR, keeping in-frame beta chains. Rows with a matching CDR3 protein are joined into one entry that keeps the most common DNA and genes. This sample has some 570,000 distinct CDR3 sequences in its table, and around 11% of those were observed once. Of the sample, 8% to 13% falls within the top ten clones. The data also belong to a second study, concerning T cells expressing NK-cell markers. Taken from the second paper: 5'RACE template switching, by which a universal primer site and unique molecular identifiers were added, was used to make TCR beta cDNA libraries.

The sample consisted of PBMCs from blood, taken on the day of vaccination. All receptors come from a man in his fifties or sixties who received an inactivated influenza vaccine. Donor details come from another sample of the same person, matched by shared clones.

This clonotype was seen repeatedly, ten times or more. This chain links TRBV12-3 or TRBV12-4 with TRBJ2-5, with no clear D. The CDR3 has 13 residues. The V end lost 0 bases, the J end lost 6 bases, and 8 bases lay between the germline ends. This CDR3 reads CASSLALAQTQYF. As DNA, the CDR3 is TGTGCCAGCAGTTTAGCCCTTGCACAGACCCAGTACTTC.

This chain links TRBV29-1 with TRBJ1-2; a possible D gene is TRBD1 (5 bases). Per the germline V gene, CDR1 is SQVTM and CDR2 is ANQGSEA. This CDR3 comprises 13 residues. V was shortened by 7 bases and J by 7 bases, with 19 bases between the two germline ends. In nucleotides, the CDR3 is TGCAGCGCCGATGGACATCCCAGAGGTGGCTACACCTTC. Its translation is CSADGHPRGGYTF.

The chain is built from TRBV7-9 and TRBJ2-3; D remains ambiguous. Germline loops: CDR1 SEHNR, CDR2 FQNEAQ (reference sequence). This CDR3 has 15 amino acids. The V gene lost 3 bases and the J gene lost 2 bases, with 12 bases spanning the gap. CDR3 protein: CASSFNNVDTDTQYF. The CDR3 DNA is TGTGCCAGCAGCTTTAACAACGTCGACACAGATACGCAGTATTTT.

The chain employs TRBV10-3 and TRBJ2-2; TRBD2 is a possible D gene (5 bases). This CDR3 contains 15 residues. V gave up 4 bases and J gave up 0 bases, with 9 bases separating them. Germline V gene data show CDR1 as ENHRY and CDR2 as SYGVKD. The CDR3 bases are TGTGCCATCAGTGGGCAGACTACGAACACCGGGGAGCTGTTTTTT. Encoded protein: CAISGQTTNTGELFF.

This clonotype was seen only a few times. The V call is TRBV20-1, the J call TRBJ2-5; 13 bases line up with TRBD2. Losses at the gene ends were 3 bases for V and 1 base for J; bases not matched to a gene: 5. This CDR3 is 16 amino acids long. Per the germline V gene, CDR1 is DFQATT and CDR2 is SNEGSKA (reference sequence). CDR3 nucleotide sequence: TGCAGTGCTAGCGGACTAGCGGGAGTAGGCCAAGAGACCCAGTACTTC. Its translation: CSASGLAGVGQETQYF.

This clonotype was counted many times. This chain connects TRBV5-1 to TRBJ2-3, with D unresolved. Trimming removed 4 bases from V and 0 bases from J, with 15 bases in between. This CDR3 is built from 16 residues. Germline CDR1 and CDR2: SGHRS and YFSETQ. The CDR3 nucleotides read TGCGCCAGCAGCCCACTTGGGGTGGGGAGCACAGATACGCAGTATTTT. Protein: CASSPLGVGSTDTQYF.

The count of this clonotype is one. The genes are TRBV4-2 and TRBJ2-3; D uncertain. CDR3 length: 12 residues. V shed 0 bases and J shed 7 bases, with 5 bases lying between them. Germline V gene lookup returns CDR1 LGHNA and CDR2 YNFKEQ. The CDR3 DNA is TGTGCCAGCAGCCAAGATCCCAATACGCAGTATTTT. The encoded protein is CASSQDPNTQYF.

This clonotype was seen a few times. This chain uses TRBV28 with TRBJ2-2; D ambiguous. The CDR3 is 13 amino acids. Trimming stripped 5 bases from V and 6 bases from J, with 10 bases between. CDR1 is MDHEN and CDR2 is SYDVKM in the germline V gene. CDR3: CASSPERAGELFF. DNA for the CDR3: TGTGCCAGCAGTCCCGAGCGTGCCGGGGAGCTGTTTTTT. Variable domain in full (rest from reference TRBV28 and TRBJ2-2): DVKVTQSSRYLVKRTGEKVFLECVQDMDHENMFWYRQDPGLGLRLIYFSYDVKMKEKGDIPEGYSVSREKKERFSLILESASTNQTSMYLCASSPERAGELFFGEGSRLTVL.

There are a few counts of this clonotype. CDR3 DNA sequence: TGTGCCAGCAGTCCCACCGGGACAGAGACCTACGAGCAGTACTTC. Its protein product is CASSPTGTETYEQYF. This chain connects TRBV28 to TRBJ2-7; 7 bases align to TRBD1. In germline, CDR1 is MDHEN, CDR2 SYDVKM. The CDR3 contains 15 residues. V lost 5 bases to trimming and J lost 2 bases; unmatched junction nucleotides: 9.

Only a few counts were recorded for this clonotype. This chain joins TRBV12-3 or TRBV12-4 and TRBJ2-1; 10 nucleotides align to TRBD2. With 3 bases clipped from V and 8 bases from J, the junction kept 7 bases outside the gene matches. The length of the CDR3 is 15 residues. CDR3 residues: CASSLSSGRIDEQFF. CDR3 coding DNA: TGTGCCAGCAGTTTGAGTAGCGGGAGGATCGATGAGCAGTTCTTC.

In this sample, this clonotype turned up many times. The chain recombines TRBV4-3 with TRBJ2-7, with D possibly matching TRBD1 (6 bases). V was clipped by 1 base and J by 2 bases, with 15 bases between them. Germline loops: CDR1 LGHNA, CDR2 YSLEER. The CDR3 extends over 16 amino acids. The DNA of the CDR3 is TGCGCCAGCAGCCAAGGTTATGCCAGGGGTACCTACGAGCAGTACTTC. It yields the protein CASSQGYARGTYEQYF.

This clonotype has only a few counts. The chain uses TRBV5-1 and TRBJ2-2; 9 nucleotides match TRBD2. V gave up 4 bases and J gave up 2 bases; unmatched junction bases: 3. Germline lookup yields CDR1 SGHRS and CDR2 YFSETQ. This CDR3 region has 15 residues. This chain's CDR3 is CASSQRGENTGELFF. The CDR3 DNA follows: TGCGCCAGCAGCCAGCGGGGGGAAAACACCGGGGAGCTGTTTTTT. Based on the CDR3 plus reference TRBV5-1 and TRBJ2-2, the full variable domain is KAGVTQTPRYLIKTRGQQVTLSCSPISGHRSVSWYQQTPGQGLQFLFEYFSETQRNKGNFPGRFSGRQFSNSRSEMNVSTLELGDSALYLCASSQRGENTGELFFGEGSRLTVL.

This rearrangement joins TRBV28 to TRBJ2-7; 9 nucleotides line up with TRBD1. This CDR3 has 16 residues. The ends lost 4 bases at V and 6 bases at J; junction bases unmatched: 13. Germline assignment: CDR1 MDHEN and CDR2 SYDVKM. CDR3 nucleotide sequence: TGTGCCAGCAGTTCGCCCGGGACAGGGATTGCAGGCGAGCAGTACTTC. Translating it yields CASSSPGTGIAGEQYF.

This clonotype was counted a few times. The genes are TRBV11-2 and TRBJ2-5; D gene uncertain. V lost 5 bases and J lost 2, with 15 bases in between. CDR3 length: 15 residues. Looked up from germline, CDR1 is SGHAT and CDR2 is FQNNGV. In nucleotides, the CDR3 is TGTGCCAGCAGCCCTAGGACCCTGCTTCAAGAGACCCAGTACTTC. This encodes CASSPRTLLQETQYF.

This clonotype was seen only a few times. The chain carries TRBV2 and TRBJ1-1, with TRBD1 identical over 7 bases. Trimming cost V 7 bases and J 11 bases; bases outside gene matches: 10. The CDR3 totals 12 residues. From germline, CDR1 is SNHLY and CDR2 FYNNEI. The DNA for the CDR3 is TGTGCCAGCACGCTTCAGGGGGAGGAGGCTTTCTTT. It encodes CASTLQGEEAFF.

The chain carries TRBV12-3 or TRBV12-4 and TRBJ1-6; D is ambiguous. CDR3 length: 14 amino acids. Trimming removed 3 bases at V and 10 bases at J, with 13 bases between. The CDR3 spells CASSFLGLDSPLHF. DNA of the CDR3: TGTGCCAGCAGTTTTTTGGGGTTGGACTCACCCCTCCACTTT.

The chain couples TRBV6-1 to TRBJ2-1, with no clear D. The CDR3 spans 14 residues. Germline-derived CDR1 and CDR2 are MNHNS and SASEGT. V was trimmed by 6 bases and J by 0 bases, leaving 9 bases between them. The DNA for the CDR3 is TGTGCCAGCAGACCCCTAAGCTCCTACAATGAGCAGTTCTTC. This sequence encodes CASRPLSSYNEQFF.

The CDR3 region is CASSMMRGGVTDTQYF. For the CDR3, the DNA is TGTGCCAGCAGCATGATGCGGGGGGGCGTTACAGATACGCAGTATTTT. The rearrangement joins TRBV7-6 to TRBJ2-3, with TRBD2 matching 9 bases. The CDR3 runs 16 residues. With V trimmed by 5 bases and J by 3 bases, 9 bases remained unmatched. Per germline, CDR1 SGHVS and CDR2 FNYEAQ. Based on the CDR3 plus reference TRBV7-6 and TRBJ2-3, the full variable domain is GAGVSQSPRYKVTKRGQDVALRCDPISGHVSLYWYRQALGQGPEFLTYFNYEAQQDKSGLPNDRFSAERPEGSISTLTIQRTEQRDSAMYRCASSMMRGGVTDTQYFGPGTRLTVL.

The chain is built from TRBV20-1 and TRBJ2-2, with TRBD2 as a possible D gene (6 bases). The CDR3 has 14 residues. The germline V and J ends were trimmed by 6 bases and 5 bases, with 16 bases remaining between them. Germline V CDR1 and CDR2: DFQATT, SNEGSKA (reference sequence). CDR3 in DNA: TGCAGTGCCGTTACAACGGAGGGAACCGGGGAGCTGTTTTTT. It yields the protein CSAVTTEGTGELFF.

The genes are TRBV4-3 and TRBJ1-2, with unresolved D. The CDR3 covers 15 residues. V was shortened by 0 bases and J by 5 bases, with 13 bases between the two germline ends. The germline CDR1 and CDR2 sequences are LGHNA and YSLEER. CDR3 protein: CASSQDKGTYYGYTF. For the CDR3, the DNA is TGCGCCAGCAGCCAAGATAAGGGAACCTATTATGGCTACACCTTC.

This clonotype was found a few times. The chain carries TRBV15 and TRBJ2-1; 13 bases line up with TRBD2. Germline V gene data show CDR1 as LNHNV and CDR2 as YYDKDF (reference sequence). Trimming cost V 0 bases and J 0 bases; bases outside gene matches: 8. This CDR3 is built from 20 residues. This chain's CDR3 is CATSREKGLAGTPSYNEQFF. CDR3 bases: TGTGCCACCAGCAGAGAGAAGGGACTAGCGGGAACCCCCTCCTACAATGAGCAGTTCTTC.

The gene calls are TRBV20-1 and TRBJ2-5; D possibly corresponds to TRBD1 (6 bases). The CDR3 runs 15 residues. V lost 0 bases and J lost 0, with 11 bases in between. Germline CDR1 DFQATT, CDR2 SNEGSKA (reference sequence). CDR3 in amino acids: CSARDHQGNQETQYF. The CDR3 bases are TGCAGTGCTAGAGATCACCAGGGGAACCAAGAGACCCAGTACTTC.